This TCR beta chain emerged from a study of T-cell reconstitution after alpha-beta-depleted transplantation in children. For TCRbeta, the library was prepared with unique molecular identifiers. TCRdb reprocessed the PCR reads with MiXCR, giving one entry per CDR3 protein. The sample includes a few hundred thousand distinct CDR3 sequences, 11% of them seen just once. V was pared by 1 base and J by 0 bases, with 6 bases of the junction left unmatched. The CDR3 spans 18 residues. From germline, CDR1 is SGHRS and CDR2 YFSETQ. This clonotype showed up just a few times. This specimen consisted of PBMCs from the stem cell graft donor, obtained from the stem cell graft. The receptor comes from a human donor who donated a stem cell graft to a child with acute myeloid leukemia. V gene TRBV5-1 combines with J gene TRBJ2-6; 8 nucleotides match TRBD1. The CDR3, as DNA: TGCGCCAGCAGCTTGCCAGGGGGCCGACCCTCTGGGGCCAACGTCCTGACTTTC. Residues: CASSLPGGRPSGANVLTF.